These T cell receptor beta chains were read from a single sample in a study of shared clonotypes between healthy human individuals. The table came from immunoSEQ multiplex PCR; TCRdb's copy has only in-frame clones and leaves some out. The profile shows about 1,800,000 clones, approximately 95% of them singletons. Sample: naive CD8+ T cells sorted from blood. The receptor source for this set is a man younger than 35 in good health. Each CDR3 is given without its conserved first and last residue. The size entry is marked missing in some rows and otherwise reads once, few, many or a size class.

clone_size	j_call	v_call	cdr3_aa
NA	TRBJ2-7	TRBV5-1	ASSLAQGGSPYEQY
NA	TRBJ2-3	TRBV7-2	ASSSYSSSTDTQY
NA	TRBJ1-2	TRBV10-3	AISESGGLYGYT
NA	TRBJ2-7	TRBV7-6	ASSWGGSYEQY
NA	TRBJ1-3	TRBV11-2	ASSFGTFVSGNTIY
NA	TRBJ2-7	TRBV7-9	ASSLVQGLSYEQY
NA	TRBJ2-7	TRBV4-3	ASSQVFSAAGGSPYYEQY
NA	TRBJ2-2	TRBV10-1	ASSIGEGAGTGELF
NA	TRBJ2-3	TRBV9	ASSTQLGGLGTDTQY
NA	TRBJ2-3	TRBV28	ASSLSGNTDTQY
NA	TRBJ2-7	TRBV4-1	ASSQEGTRQDEQY
NA	TRBJ2-7	TRBV27	ASSSNEEGASYAEQY
NA	TRBJ1-3	TRBV4-3	ASSQKRPLSIVSSGNTIY
NA	TRBJ1-1	TRBV7-9	ASNKAGHRNTEAF
NA	TRBJ1-2	TRBV29-1	SVEGGYGYT
once	TRBJ2-2	TRBV7-9	ASSPVQVVENTGELF
NA	TRBJ2-7	TRBV4-1	ASSQVAGVEQY
NA	TRBJ1-2	TRBV6-5	ASSYSDGTGVWGYT
NA	TRBJ2-7	TRBV5-4	ASSPWDGSYEQY
NA	TRBJ1-2	TRBV11-2	ASSLGAGNYGYT
NA	TRBJ2-7	TRBV7-9	ASSYRTAYEQY
NA	TRBJ2-7	TRBV6-6	ASSYEALAEQY
NA	TRBJ2-5	TRBV7-2	ASSLESVVGETQY
NA	TRBJ2-1	TRBV27	ASSMVGTSGHNEQF
NA	TRBJ1-2	TRBV7-9	ASSSGTSPNYGYT
NA	TRBJ1-2	TRBV7-6	ASSLKQGENYGYT
NA	TRBJ2-3	TRBV7-9	ASSLTGDDTDTQY
NA	TRBJ2-3	TRBV7-9	ASSLALAGVADTQY
NA	TRBJ1-1	TRBV19	ASTADGMNTEAF
NA	TRBJ2-7	TRBV4-1	ASSQDAAASYEQY
NA	TRBJ2-2	TRBV11-2	ASSLGLNTGELF
NA	TRBJ2-1	TRBV27	ASSSPSGQQF
NA	TRBJ2-7	TRBV19	ASSDRYSYEQY
NA	TRBJ2-3	TRBV27	ASSSRESTDTQY
NA	TRBJ2-3	TRBV19	ASTHSGYGTDTQY
NA	TRBJ2-1	TRBV30	AWSGGQAYNEQF
NA	TRBJ2-7	TRBV9	ASSAGTGTSYEQY
NA	TRBJ2-5	TRBV30	AWSGGGGWAETQY
few	TRBJ1-1	TRBV27	ASSLSGMNTEAF
NA	TRBJ1-1	TRBV19	ASRDRGGGTEAF
NA	TRBJ2-5	TRBV5-6	ASSWGDQETQY
NA	TRBJ2-5	TRBV28	ATNRAQETQY
NA	TRBJ2-5	TRBV10-3	AISESLFAASQETQY
once	TRBJ1-2	TRBV15	ATRNSGTGNGYT
NA	TRBJ2-1	TRBV7-8	ASSLPGNYNEQF
once	TRBJ2-7	TRBV27	ASSLSPGVGSYEQY
NA	TRBJ1-5	TRBV18	ASSHDEGPGQPQH
NA	TRBJ1-1	TRBV27	ASAFTYTGDRAF